Listed below are T cell receptor beta chains from one sample, sequenced in a study of T cells in Graves' hyperthyroidism and ophthalmopathy. Using its own MiXCR run on the multiplex PCR reads, TCRdb lists one record per CDR3 protein. The sample records a few hundred thousand distinct CDR3 sequences, approximately 23% being singletons. Specimen: blood. The receptors come from a woman between 70 and 85 years old with Graves' ophthalmopathy. Each CDR3 is given with its conserved first and last residue. Each record gives: D gene, clone size, J gene, V gene, CDR3 protein, CDR3 DNA. A D gene is named only where the DNA matches it firmly. Only part of the rows carry a size: once, few, many, or a class if the clone is expanded.

D: NA
size: NA
J: TRBJ2-3
V: TRBV6-1
CDR3: CASSPAAPVDTQYF
DNA: TGTGCCAGCAGTCCCGCCGCACCCGTAGATACGCAGTATTTT

D: TRBD1
size: NA
J: TRBJ2-2
V: TRBV7-2
CDR3: CASRYDRGLTGELFF
DNA: TGTGCCAGCAGATATGACAGGGGCCTCACCGGGGAGCTGTTTTTT

D: NA
size: NA
J: TRBJ2-1
V: TRBV7-2
CDR3: CASSLADTTYNEQFF
DNA: TGTGCCAGCAGCTTAGCGGATACAACCTACAATGAGCAGTTCTTC

D: NA
size: NA
J: TRBJ2-1
V: TRBV5-5
CDR3: CASSLARANEQFF
DNA: TGTGCCAGCAGCTTGGCCAGGGCAAATGAGCAGTTCTTC

D: NA
size: NA
J: TRBJ1-2
V: TRBV28
CDR3: CASRPTSGNYGYTF
DNA: TGTGCCAGCAGGCCTACCTCAGGGAACTATGGCTACACCTTC

D: NA
size: few
J: TRBJ1-1
V: TRBV7-9
CDR3: CASSLATVVAEAFF
DNA: TGTGCCAGCAGCTTAGCGACGGTCGTCGCTGAAGCTTTCTTT

D: NA
size: NA
J: TRBJ1-1
V: TRBV7-3
CDR3: CASSLTGAQTEAFF
DNA: TGTGCCAGCAGCTTAACGGGGGCGCAGACTGAAGCTTTCTTT

D: NA
size: NA
J: TRBJ1-2
V: TRBV7-2
CDR3: CVSSSVGHPYGYTF
DNA: TGTGTCAGCAGCTCGGTCGGCCACCCATATGGCTACACCTTC

D: TRBD1
size: many
J: TRBJ1-1
V: TRBV2
CDR3: CASRTGSNTEAFF
DNA: TGTGCCAGCAGGACAGGGTCAAACACTGAAGCTTTCTTT

D: TRBD1
size: NA
J: TRBJ2-7
V: TRBV19
CDR3: CASSTDRGFYEQYF
DNA: TGTGCCAGTAGTACGGACAGGGGATTCTACGAGCAGTACTTC

D: NA
size: few
J: TRBJ2-7
V: TRBV2
CDR3: CASSELPLAGRYEQYF
DNA: TGTGCCAGCAGTGAGCTCCCACTGGCGGGTCGCTACGAGCAGTACTTC

D: NA
size: few
J: TRBJ1-6
V: TRBV30
CDR3: CAWSVLGSSYNSPLHF
DNA: TGTGCCTGGAGTGTACTGGGGAGCTCCTATAATTCACCCCTCCACTTT

D: NA
size: many
J: TRBJ1-1
V: TRBV2
CDR3: CASSDGYYTEAFF
DNA: TGTGCCAGCAGTGACGGGTATTACACTGAAGCTTTCTTT

D: NA
size: NA
J: TRBJ2-3
V: TRBV7-6
CDR3: CASSPDWTRADTQYF
DNA: TGTGCCAGCAGCCCGGACTGGACCCGAGCAGATACGCAGTATTTT

D: NA
size: many
J: TRBJ1-1
V: TRBV29-1
CDR3: CSVVFSMNTEAFF
DNA: TGCAGCGTTGTCTTCAGCATGAACACTGAAGCTTTCTTT

D: TRBD1
size: NA
J: TRBJ2-3
V: TRBV6-2/TRBV6-3
CDR3: CASSYPGTGARDTQYF
DNA: TGTGCCAGCAGTTACCCAGGGACAGGGGCCCGCGATACGCAGTATTTT

D: TRBD1
size: few
J: TRBJ1-1
V: TRBV28
CDR3: CASEQGGAGTEAFF
DNA: TGTGCCAGCGAACAAGGGGGCGCGGGCACTGAAGCTTTCTTT

D: TRBD1
size: NA
J: TRBJ2-7
V: TRBV3-1
CDR3: CASSRGTGGFDEQYF
DNA: TGTGCCAGCAGCCGCGGGACAGGGGGTTTCGACGAGCAGTACTTC

D: NA
size: few
J: TRBJ1-2
V: TRBV7-2
CDR3: CASSLARRYGYTF
DNA: TGTGCCAGCAGCTTAGCCCGGCGATATGGCTACACCTTC

D: NA
size: NA
J: TRBJ2-5
V: TRBV5-1
CDR3: CASSFPDRRETQYF
DNA: TGCGCCAGCAGCTTCCCCGACAGGAGAGAGACCCAGTACTTC

D: NA
size: NA
J: TRBJ2-6
V: TRBV29-1
CDR3: CSVRAGANVLTF
DNA: TGCAGCGTTCGAGCTGGGGCCAACGTCCTGACTTTC

D: NA
size: few
J: TRBJ2-1
V: TRBV15
CDR3: CATSRGPRGLLYNEQFF
DNA: TGTGCCACCAGCAGAGGGCCCAGGGGCCTCCTATACAATGAGCAGTTCTTC

D: NA
size: NA
J: TRBJ2-3
V: TRBV7-3
CDR3: CASSPQGGRSGDTQYF
DNA: TGTGCCAGCAGCCCCCAGGGGGGGCGCTCAGGAGATACGCAGTATTTT

D: TRBD1
size: many
J: TRBJ1-1
V: TRBV29-1
CDR3: CSVGNSGQRNTEAFF
DNA: TGCAGCGTGGGGAACTCGGGACAGCGAAACACTGAAGCTTTCTTT

D: NA
size: NA
J: TRBJ1-5
V: TRBV6-1
CDR3: CASSDPVGSEPQHF
DNA: TGTGCCAGCAGTGACCCAGTGGGTTCGGAGCCCCAGCATTTT

D: NA
size: many
J: TRBJ1-2
V: TRBV12-3/TRBV12-4
CDR3: CASLLGDTLGYTF
DNA: TGTGCCAGCCTCTTAGGGGACACCCTTGGCTACACCTTC